This entry concerns a single T cell receptor beta chain. Its antigen is still unknown. Sequencing used immunoSEQ multiplex PCR; TCRdb keeps in-frame clones, though not all of them. The sample yields 150,000 or so clones, approximately 88% seen once. The sample is drawn from a study of T cell responses to AZD1222 COVID-19 vaccine. The study's findings and limits: Unmutated variant regions are reportedly the target of nearly half of TCRs that are spike-specific. Only 5 to 7 AZD1222 recipients tested seropositive at baseline.

Trimming stripped 2 bases from V and 4 bases from J, with 14 bases between. Germline V gene data show CDR1 as LGHNA and CDR2 as YNFKEQ. The CDR3 is 15 residues long. The starting material was peripheral blood, obtained on day 0 of AZD1222 vaccination. This clonotype was sampled from an adult in good health. The chain has TRBV4-2 and TRBJ1-1; D is perhaps TRBD1 (5 bases). This CDR3 reads CASSQRRREGTEAFF. The CDR3 DNA is TGTGCCAGCAGCCAACGCCGCAGGGAGGGCACTGAAGCTTTCTTT.